The sequence of this TCR beta chain was determined in a study of CD8+ T cells in alopecia areata. Study results and caveats: Persistence in scalp and blood during tofacitinib was observed for many expanded lesional clones.

The CDR3 contains 11 residues. V was clipped by 5 bases and J by 7 bases, with 11 bases between them. The germline CDR1 and CDR2 sequences are DFQATT and SNEGSKA (reference sequence). Treatment defined: oral pan-JAK inhibitor, 5-10 mg twice daily. In each case, RNA was isolated and then reverse transcribed into cDNA as the sequencing template. Sequencing used immunoSEQ multiplex PCR; TCRdb keeps in-frame clones, though not all of them. This table has 190,000 or so clones, around three fifths appearing once. Notes on this clone: Its target is unknown.

V is TRBV20-1 and J is TRBJ1-1; D is unresolved. The input for sequencing was CD8+ T cells sorted from blood, taken at week 24, from a patient treated with tofacitinib. This receptor was obtained from a human donor with alopecia areata. CDR3 amino acids: CSARGVGEAFF. As DNA, the CDR3 is TGCAGTGCTCGTGGCGTCGGTGAAGCTTTCTTT.